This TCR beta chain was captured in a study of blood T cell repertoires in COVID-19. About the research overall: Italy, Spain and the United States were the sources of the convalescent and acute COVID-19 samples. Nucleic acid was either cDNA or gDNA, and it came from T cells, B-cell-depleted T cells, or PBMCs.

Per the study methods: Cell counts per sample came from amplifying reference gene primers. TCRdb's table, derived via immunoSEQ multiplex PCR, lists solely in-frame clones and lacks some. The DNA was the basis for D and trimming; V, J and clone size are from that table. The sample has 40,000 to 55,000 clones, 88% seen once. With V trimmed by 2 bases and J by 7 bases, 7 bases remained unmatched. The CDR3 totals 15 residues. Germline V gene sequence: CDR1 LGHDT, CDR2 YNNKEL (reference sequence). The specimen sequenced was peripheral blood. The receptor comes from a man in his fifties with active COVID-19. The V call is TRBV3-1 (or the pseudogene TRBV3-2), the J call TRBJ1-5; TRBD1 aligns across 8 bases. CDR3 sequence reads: CASSQNDRGGQPQHF. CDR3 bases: TGTGCCAGCAGCCAAAACGACAGGGGCGGGCAGCCCCAGCATTTT.